The next 29 T cell receptor beta chains were all read from a single sample in a study of regulatory T cells in long-lasting Graves disease. Sequencing libraries for TCR beta were prepared with iRepertoire HTBI primers and Arm-PCR of CDR3 regions. TCRdb reprocessed the multiplex PCR reads with MiXCR, giving one entry per CDR3 protein. The table has 400,000 to 500,000 distinct CDR3 sequences, about 17% seen once. Described time point: newly diagnosed GD, antithyroid drugs for less than 3 months. PBMC-extracted RNA yielded the TCR library. A further study also used this sample, focusing on T cells in Graves' hyperthyroidism and ophthalmopathy.

The sample here was peripheral blood mononuclear cells (PBMCs), taken at new diagnosis, from a patient treated with antithyroid drugs. The receptor set was obtained from a woman younger than 35 with Graves disease.

This clonotype occurred many times. The J gene is TRBJ2-7, the V gene TRBV7-3; 11 bases are shared with TRBD2. The CDR3 extends over 14 amino acids. CDR1 is SGHTA, CDR2 FQGTGA, per germline. Losses at the gene ends were 6 bases for V and 6 bases for J; bases not matched to a gene: 7. The CDR3 nucleotides read TGTGCCAGCAGTTCACTAGCGGGAGAGGGCGAGCAGTACTTC. Translating gives CASSSLAGEGEQYF.

The V and J genes are TRBV2 and TRBJ2-1, with D unresolved. Trimming removed 6 bases from V and 8 bases from J, with 20 bases in between. Germline values: CDR1 SNHLY, CDR2 FYNNEI. The CDR3 contains 15 residues. CDR3 bases: TGTGCCAGCAGCTTGTCGACCCTGGCGACTCATGAGCAGTTCTTC. Protein: CASSLSTLATHEQFF.

This clonotype was seen repeatedly, ten times or more. V usage is TRBV7-3 and J usage is TRBJ2-2, with a weak D call TRBD2 (6 bases). This CDR3 is 16 amino acids long. Trimming removed 5 bases from V and 0 bases from J, with 13 bases in between. Looked up from germline, CDR1 is SGHTA and CDR2 is FQGTGA. Here the CDR3 DNA reads TGTGCCAGCAGCGTAAAAGGCGGGGCGAACACCGGGGAGCTGTTTTTT. Translating it yields CASSVKGGANTGELFF.

This clonotype was counted a few times. J is TRBJ2-7 and V is TRBV7-9; D remains ambiguous. The CDR3 runs to 14 residues. V shed 2 bases and J shed 0 bases, with 8 bases lying between them. Germline assignment: CDR1 SEHNR and CDR2 FQNEAQ (reference sequence). The CDR3 bases are TGTGCCAGCAGCTTAAGTTTGAGCTCCTACGAGCAGTACTTC. Its protein product is CASSLSLSSYEQYF.

As to this clonotype: Being one base from a much bigger clone, this may be a read error. CDR3 DNA: TGTGCCGGCAGTGGCCCAGGAGGGGACGGGACAGATACGCAGTATTTT. Translated: CAGSGPGGDGTDTQYF. The chain has TRBV28 and TRBJ2-3; tentative D call: TRBD2 (6 bases). CDR3 length: 16 residues. The germline V gene encodes CDR1 MDHEN and CDR2 SYDVKM.

A few counts support this clonotype. The rearrangement joins TRBV20-1 to TRBJ2-4; D is unresolved. CDR3 size: 18 residues. The germline V and J ends were trimmed by 3 bases and 0 bases, with 21 bases remaining between them. Germline V CDR1 and CDR2: DFQATT, SNEGSKA (reference sequence). For the CDR3, the DNA is TGCAGTGCTAGGCCAGCTAGTAAGCCGACTCTAGCCAAAAACATTCAGTACTTC. Its protein product is CSARPASKPTLAKNIQYF.

The chain joins TRBV5-4 to TRBJ2-1; tentative D call: TRBD1 (6 bases). Per germline, CDR1 SGHNT and CDR2 YYREEE (reference sequence). The CDR3 extends over 16 amino acids. Trimming pared 0 bases from V and 1 base from J, leaving 11 bases between. The CDR3 reads CASSLVGQGSYNEQFF. CDR3 nucleotides: TGTGCCAGCAGCTTGGTTGGGCAGGGGTCCTACAATGAGCAGTTCTTC.

Ten or more counts support this clonotype. The gene calls are TRBV28 and TRBJ2-7; 11 bases agree with TRBD2. The CDR3 sequence is 17 residues long. CDR1 is MDHEN, CDR2 SYDVKM, per germline. The V gene end was trimmed by 5 bases and the J gene end by 4 bases; junction bases not matched to a gene: 13. CDR3 sequence: CASSLIAGGSGDYEQYF. CDR3 DNA sequence: TGTGCCAGCAGTCTCATAGCGGGAGGGTCTGGGGATTACGAGCAGTACTTC.

This clonotype turned up a few times. CDR3 residues: CASSATGRVYGYTF. The CDR3 DNA is TGTGCCAGCAGTGCCACCGGGAGAGTCTATGGCTACACCTTC. The chain employs TRBV27 and TRBJ1-2, with no clear D. This CDR3 has 14 amino acids. Germline V gene lookup returns CDR1 MNHEY and CDR2 SMNVEV (reference sequence). Trimming removed 5 bases from V and 4 bases from J, with 14 bases in between.

This clonotype was seen many times. The CDR3: CSVVQDLPGTEAFF. The CDR3 DNA reads TGCAGCGTAGTACAGGATCTCCCGGGGACTGAAGCTTTCTTT. The chain links TRBV29-1 to TRBJ1-1; D is possibly TRBD1 (5 bases). Germline V gives CDR1 SQVTM, CDR2 ANQGSEA. The CDR3 extends over 14 amino acids. With 6 bases removed from V and 5 bases from J, the gap between germline ends came to 19 bases.

The chain links TRBV20-1 to TRBJ2-1; D might be TRBD2 (5 bases). Germline CDR1 DFQATT, CDR2 SNEGSKA (reference sequence). Trimming took off 1 base at V and 2 bases at J, with 18 bases between the two ends. The length of the CDR3 is 17 residues. CDR3 bases: TGCAGTGCTAGAGTATACTCCGGGATACCCACCTACAATGAGCAGTTCTTC. This codes for CSARVYSGIPTYNEQFF.

In its sample, this clonotype was seen many times. The CDR3 coding sequence is TGCAGCGTTGTGGGGGACTACAATGAGCAGTTCTTC. Translation: CSVVGDYNEQFF. The V call is TRBV29-1, the J call TRBJ2-1; D possibly uses TRBD1 or TRBD2 (5 bases each). Deletions cut 4 bases from V and 3 bases from J, with 7 bases between. CDR1 SQVTM and CDR2 ANQGSEA come from the germline V gene. CDR3 length equals 12 residues.

Written as DNA, the CDR3 is TGTGCCAGCAGCTTAACGCGGGTTAATGAAAAACTGTTTTTT. Its translation: CASSLTRVNEKLFF. The chain is built from TRBV7-6 and TRBJ1-4; D is unclear. Per the germline V gene, CDR1 is SGHVS and CDR2 is FNYEAQ. V was pared by 2 bases and J by 4 bases, with 8 bases between. The CDR3 sequence is 14 residues long. Looking up the rest from reference TRBV7-6 and TRBJ1-4 gives the full variable domain: GAGVSQSPRYKVTKRGQDVALRCDPISGHVSLYWYRQALGQGPEFLTYFNYEAQQDKSGLPNDRFSAERPEGSISTLTIQRTEQRDSAMYRCASSLTRVNEKLFFGSGTQLSVL.

This clonotype was picked up a small number of times. The V call is TRBV7-2, the J call TRBJ1-2; D is ambiguous. The germline V gene has CDR1 SGHTA and CDR2 FQGNSA. The CDR3 covers 15 residues. V dropped 5 bases and J dropped 3 bases, with 16 bases sitting between them. The CDR3 protein is CASSPPSISHYGYTF. CDR3 nucleotides: TGTGCCAGCAGCCCTCCATCGATAAGCCACTATGGCTACACCTTC.

Many counts were recorded for this clonotype. The V and J genes are TRBV28 and TRBJ2-6, with 13 bases lining up with TRBD2. The CDR3 contains 18 residues. Per the germline V gene, CDR1 is MDHEN and CDR2 is SYDVKM. The trim removed 5 bases at V and 2 bases at J, leaving 6 bases unmatched. In DNA form, the CDR3 reads TGTGCCAGCAGTAACGGACTAGCGGGAGTAGCTGGGGCCAACGTCCTGACTTTC. This codes for CASSNGLAGVAGANVLTF.

The chain links TRBV5-8 to TRBJ1-4; D gene ambiguous. V lost 0 bases to trimming and J lost 8 bases, with 20 bases between them. Germline loops: CDR1 SGHTS, CDR2 YDEGEE. CDR3 length: 17 residues. CDR3 protein: CASSLAPRRRRGEKLFF. The CDR3 DNA is TGTGCCAGCAGCTTGGCCCCCCGAAGACGCCGAGGAGAAAAACTGTTTTTT.

Of note for this clonotype: A far larger clone is just one base off, so this is likely a read error. V and J are TRBV7-9 and TRBJ2-7; D ambiguous. Germline V gene lookup returns CDR1 SEHNR and CDR2 FQNEAQ (reference sequence). V lost 5 bases, J lost 7 bases, and 15 bases lay in between. The CDR3 is made up of 13 amino acids. The DNA for the CDR3 is TGTGCCAGCAGCCAAGACCGCGTCAATGAGCAGTACTTC. Protein: CASSQDRVNEQYF.

This clonotype was counted only a few times. The rearrangement links TRBV7-9 to TRBJ2-1, with TRBD1 matching over 10 bases. Germline V gives CDR1 SEHNR, CDR2 FQNEAQ (reference sequence). Trimming took 5 bases from V and 9 from J; bases not matched to a gene: 10. There are 15 residues in the CDR3. The CDR3 DNA sequence: TGTGCCAGCAGCCGAACCGGGACAGGGGTAGGTGAGCAGTTCTTC. It yields the protein CASSRTGTGVGEQFF.

For this clonotype: With a far larger clone one base away, a read error is the likely cause. V gene TRBV11-2 combines with J gene TRBJ2-4, with D maybe TRBD1 (6 bases). Germline V lookup: CDR1 SGHAT, CDR2 FQNNGV. The CDR3 has 14 residues. The CDR3 loop reads CASSSQTAGDPAFF. DNA of the CDR3: TGTGCCAGCAGCTCGCAAACCGCAGGGGACCCTGCGTTCTTC.

This sequence joins TRBV4-1 and TRBJ2-6; D gene unclear. CDR1 and CDR2 (germline): MGHRA, YSYEKL. The CDR3 has 18 residues. Trimming removed 2 bases at V and 0 bases at J, with 14 bases between. This CDR3 is CASSQSGPTVSGANVLTF. The DNA of the CDR3 is TGCGCCAGCAGCCAATCTGGGCCTACAGTCTCTGGGGCCAACGTCCTGACTTTC.

This clonotype was detected ten times or more. The V gene is TRBV20-1, the J gene TRBJ2-7, with D perhaps assigned TRBD1 or TRBD2 (5 bases each). Germline-derived CDR1 and CDR2 are DFQATT and SNEGSKA (reference sequence). The CDR3 totals 13 residues. The V gene lost 2 bases and the J gene lost 2 bases, with 10 bases spanning the gap. The CDR3 region is CSARPGTAYEQYF. The CDR3 region has the DNA TGCAGTGCTAGACCCGGGACGGCCTACGAGCAGTACTTC.

The chain combines TRBV28 with TRBJ1-1, with D hard to call. CDR1 is MDHEN, CDR2 SYDVKM, per germline. The CDR3 runs 12 residues. V lost 7 bases and J 3 bases, leaving 9 bases between the germline ends. The CDR3 here is CASMRYDTEAFF. DNA of the CDR3: TGTGCCAGCATGAGGTACGACACTGAAGCTTTCTTT.

This clonotype has ten or more counts. The chain uses TRBV28 and TRBJ2-7; D gene uncertain. V shed 0 bases and J shed 1 base, with 7 bases lying between them. The V gene's germline CDR1 is MDHEN and CDR2 SYDVKM. This CDR3 spans 14 amino acids. The CDR3 spells CASSLWRFSYEQYF. The CDR3 region has the DNA TGTGCCAGCAGTTTATGGAGGTTTTCCTACGAGCAGTACTTC. Variable domain in full (rest from reference TRBV28 and TRBJ2-7): DVKVTQSSRYLVKRTGEKVFLECVQDMDHENMFWYRQDPGLGLRLIYFSYDVKMKEKGDIPEGYSVSREKKERFSLILESASTNQTSMYLCASSLWRFSYEQYFGPGTRLTVT.

This clonotype was seen a few times. Possible read error: a much larger clone is one base away. The chain links TRBV3-1 to TRBJ2-1; 7 nucleotides match TRBD1. The V and J ends lost 4 bases and 10 bases, in that order; junction bases with no gene match: 13. Germline CDR1 is LGHDT and CDR2 is YNNKEL (reference sequence). This CDR3 is 15 amino acids long. The CDR3, as DNA: TGTGCCAGCAGCCTTACCCCCCGGGACAGCTACGAGCAGTTCTTC. It yields the protein CASSLTPRDSYEQFF.

This chain uses TRBV12-3 or TRBV12-4 with TRBJ2-4; D is undetermined. The CDR3 sequence is 16 residues long. V gave up 2 bases and J gave up 0 bases, with 11 bases separating them. CDR3 DNA: TGTGCCAGCAGTTTAATGGCAGAATTAGCCAAAAACATTCAGTACTTC. This encodes CASSLMAELAKNIQYF.

Comments on this clonotype: One end of the junction fails to match germline, which may point to a read error. The genes are TRBV7-7 and TRBJ2-5; TRBD2 aligns across 10 bases. Looked up from germline, CDR1 is SSHAT and CDR2 is FNYEAQ (reference sequence). The CDR3 loop spans 19 amino acids. The DNA for the CDR3 is TGTGCTAGCAGCCCTGGACTAGCGGTTACTCGAGCCAACCAAGAGACCCAGTACTTC. Amino acids: CASSPGLAVTRANQETQYF.

The chain has TRBV7-2 and TRBJ2-5, with 7 positions matching TRBD1. CDR1 is SGHTA and CDR2 is FQGNSA in the germline V gene. Trimming took 1 base from V and 13 from J; bases not matched to a gene: 9. The CDR3 covers 13 residues. CDR3 sequence (DNA): TGTGCCAGCAGCTTAGAGCTAGGACAGGCGACGTACTTC. This codes for CASSLELGQATYF.

This clonotype showed up many times. The J gene is TRBJ2-5, the V gene TRBV14; D not resolved. Trimming removed 1 base from V and 5 bases from J, with 14 bases in between. The length of the CDR3 is 15 residues. From germline, CDR1 is SGHDN and CDR2 FVKESK. For the CDR3, the DNA is TGTGCCAGCAGCCAAGGCTGGGTAGTACGGGAGACCCAGTACTTC. Translated: CASSQGWVVRETQYF.

The V call is TRBV24-1, the J call TRBJ2-5, with TRBD1 identical over 8 bases. CDR3 length: 15 amino acids. Germline V gene sequence: CDR1 KGHDR, CDR2 SFDVKD. J was trimmed by 1 base and V by 4 bases; bases with no gene match: 4. The CDR3 DNA is TGTGCCACCAGTGACCGCGGACAGGGCCAAGAGACCCAGTACTTC. This translates into CATSDRGQGQETQYF.